This entry is about one TCR beta chain. Its cognate antigen is unknown. The sample is drawn from a study of shared clonotypes between healthy human individuals. Study at large: Researchers assigned three CD4 naive, three CD4 memory, two CD8 naive and one CD8 memory plate to each donor.

Notes on the study in general: Naive CD4 clonotypes were shared across a few donors at approximately 5.3%.

CD45RO-negative, CCR7-selected cells formed the naive CD8 fraction, which excluded terminally differentiated effector memory CD45RA+ cells. As processed by the authors: ImmunoSEQ supplied junction-only sequences lacking quality scores, so filtering was different. Assay used: immunoSEQ multiplex PCR; TCRdb lists only in-frame clones, some missing. The V and J calls and clone size were taken over from that table, and D and trimming were inferred from the DNA. Found here are nearly 2 million clones, just under 95% of them singletons; the top ten hold around 1%. Germline values: CDR1 MNHEY, CDR2 SVGAGI. This CDR3 has 15 residues. Between the trimmed V and J ends, which lost 5 bases and 0 bases, there was a span of 13 bases.

Material for sequencing was naive CD8+ T cells sorted from blood. The chain combines TRBV6-5 with TRBJ1-1; the D gene is possibly TRBD1 (6 bases). This receptor was obtained from a man in his late teens or twenties in good health. CDR3 DNA: TGTGCCAGCAGTCCTTGGACAGAGGTGAACACTGAAGCTTTCTTT. Residues: CASSPWTEVNTEAFF.